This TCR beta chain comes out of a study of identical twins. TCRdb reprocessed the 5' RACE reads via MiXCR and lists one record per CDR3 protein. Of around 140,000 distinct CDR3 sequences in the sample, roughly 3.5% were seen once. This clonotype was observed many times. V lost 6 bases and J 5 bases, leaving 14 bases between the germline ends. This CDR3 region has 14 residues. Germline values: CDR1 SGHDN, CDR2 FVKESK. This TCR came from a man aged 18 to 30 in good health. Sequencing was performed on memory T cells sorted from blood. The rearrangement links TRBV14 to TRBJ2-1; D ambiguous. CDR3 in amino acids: CASSDSGFDNEQFF. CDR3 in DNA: TGTGCCAGCAGTGACTCCGGTTTTGACAATGAGCAGTTCTTC.